This T cell receptor beta chain stems from a study of cytomegalovirus exposure and HLA in healthy donors. From germline, CDR1 is SEHNR and CDR2 FQNEAQ (reference sequence). The V end lost 2 bases, the J end lost 5 bases, and 9 bases lay between the germline ends. There are 13 residues in the CDR3. 13 Jbeta primers and 60 Vbeta primers were used for the PCR. Here immunoSEQ multiplex PCR was the method, and the copy in TCRdb shows in-frame clones only, minus some. The table lists some 110,000 clones, 69% of them singletons. Input material: PBMCs. The chain recombines TRBV7-9 with TRBJ1-1, with a possible D match to TRBD1 (6 bases). The source of this sequence is a man aged 25 to 40 in good health and CMV-seronegative. CDR3 residues: CASSLRQGTEAFF. The CDR3 nucleotides read TGTGCCAGCAGCTTAAGGCAGGGGACTGAAGCTTTCTTT.